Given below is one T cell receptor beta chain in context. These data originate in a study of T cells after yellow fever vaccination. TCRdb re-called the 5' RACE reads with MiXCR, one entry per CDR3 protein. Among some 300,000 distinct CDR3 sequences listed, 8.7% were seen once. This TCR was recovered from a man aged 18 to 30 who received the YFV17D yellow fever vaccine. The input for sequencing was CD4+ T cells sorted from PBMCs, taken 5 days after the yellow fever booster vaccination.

The CDR3 nucleotides read TGCGCCAGCAGCTTGGAGGGACAGGGTCGCTTCTCTGGGGCCAACGTCCTGACTTTC. It encodes CASSLEGQGRFSGANVLTF. J is TRBJ2-6 and V is TRBV5-1; 9 bases are shared with TRBD1. Germline CDR1 and CDR2: SGHRS and YFSETQ. J was trimmed by 0 bases and V by 0 bases; bases with no gene match: 7. The CDR3 contains 19 residues. The variable domain in full, with the rest retrieved from reference TRBV5-1 and TRBJ2-6, is KAGVTQTPRYLIKTRGQQVTLSCSPISGHRSVSWYQQTPGQGLQFLFEYFSETQRNKGNFPGRFSGRQFSNSRSEMNVSTLELGDSALYLCASSLEGQGRFSGANVLTFGAGSRLTVL.